These 22 T cell receptor beta chains share one sample of origin, sequenced in a study of T cell responses to AZD1222 COVID-19 vaccine. TCRdb's copy holds only in-frame clones and misses some; the assay was immunoSEQ multiplex PCR. The data hold 100,000 to 150,000 clones, with 85% to 90% observed a single time. The material sequenced was peripheral blood, taken on day 0 of AZD1222 vaccination. The receptors shown here come from an adult in good health.

CDR3 DNA sequence: TGTGCCATCAGTGTGGGTTATGGCTACACCTTC. Its protein is CAISVGYGYTF. J is TRBJ1-2 and V is TRBV10-3; D uncertain. V lost 4 bases and J lost 5, with 5 bases in between. Germline-derived CDR1 and CDR2 are ENHRY and SYGVKD. The CDR3 runs 11 residues.

V gene TRBV9 combines with J gene TRBJ2-1, with D perhaps matching TRBD1 (7 bases). Per germline, CDR1 SGDLS and CDR2 YYNGEE. The CDR3 is made up of 15 amino acids. V lost 5 bases and J 2 bases, leaving 14 bases between the germline ends. DNA of the CDR3: TGTGCCAGCAGGAGGGGGCGGGGACCCTACAATGAGCAGTTCTTC. Its translation: CASRRGRGPYNEQFF.

In its sample, this clone was seen once. This chain joins TRBV6-5 and TRBJ1-2, with a possible D match to TRBD1 (5 bases). V was trimmed by 7 bases and J by 4 bases, leaving 19 bases between them. Germline V gene lookup returns CDR1 MNHEY and CDR2 SVGAGI. The CDR3 loop spans 15 amino acids. The CDR3 nucleotides are TGTGCCAGCACTTTGGCAGGGCTCCCCCTCTATGGCTACACCTTC. Protein product: CASTLAGLPLYGYTF.

The chain combines TRBV6-5 with TRBJ1-2; the match to TRBD1 covers 8 bases. CDR3 size: 12 residues. Germline V lookup: CDR1 MNHEY, CDR2 SVGAGI. The V gene end was trimmed by 5 bases and the J gene end by 7 bases; junction bases not matched to a gene: 3. The CDR3 spells CASSPQGAGYTF. The CDR3 DNA follows: TGTGCCAGCAGTCCTCAGGGGGCTGGCTACACCTTC.

V is TRBV11-3 and J is TRBJ1-1; D ambiguous. CDR3 size: 13 residues. V dropped 5 bases and J dropped 3 bases, with 10 bases sitting between them. Looked up from germline, CDR1 is SGHNT and CDR2 is YENEEA. In DNA, the CDR3 is TGTGCCAGCAGCCAAGAGGAAGACACTGAAGCTTTCTTT. Residues: CASSQEEDTEAFF.

This clone was counted only a few times. V is TRBV5-1 and J is TRBJ1-5, with TRBD1 matching 7 bases. The CDR3 totals 15 residues. Germline CDR1 reads SGHRS; CDR2 reads YFSETQ. V shed 0 bases and J 10 bases; nucleotides not matched to a gene: 10. Written as DNA, the CDR3 is TGCGCCAGCAGCTTGGGACAGGGTGAGTTCCCCCCCCAGCATTTT. Translating gives CASSLGQGEFPPQHF. The whole variable domain, filled in from reference TRBV5-1 and TRBJ1-5, reads KAGVTQTPRYLIKTRGQQVTLSCSPISGHRSVSWYQQTPGQGLQFLFEYFSETQRNKGNFPGRFSGRQFSNSRSEMNVSTLELGDSALYLCASSLGQGEFPPQHFGDGTRLSIL.

This sequence joins TRBV19 and TRBJ2-7; either TRBD1 or TRBD2 may supply D (5 bases each). Germline-derived CDR1 and CDR2 are LNHDA and SQIVND (reference sequence). V shed 6 bases and J shed 5 bases, with 11 bases lying between them. The CDR3 contains 12 residues. In DNA, the CDR3 is TGTGCCAGTAGCAGGGACGGTAACGAGCAGTACTTC. It translates to CASSRDGNEQYF.

This chain joins TRBV28 and TRBJ2-5; the D gene is possibly TRBD2 (6 bases). From germline, CDR1 is MDHEN and CDR2 SYDVKM. V was pared by 3 bases and J by 5 bases, with 13 bases between. CDR3 size: 14 residues. CDR3 sequence (DNA): TGTGCCAGCAGTTTGCGGGGCAGAGCGGAGACCCAGTACTTC. Translation gives CASSLRGRAETQYF. The variable domain in full, completed from reference TRBV28 and TRBJ2-5, reads DVKVTQSSRYLVKRTGEKVFLECVQDMDHENMFWYRQDPGLGLRLIYFSYDVKMKEKGDIPEGYSVSREKKERFSLILESASTNQTSMYLCASSLRGRAETQYFGPGTRLLVL.

This clone turned up a few times. The chain uses TRBV4-2 and TRBJ2-5, with 7 bases aligning to TRBD1. CDR1 and CDR2 from the germline V gene are LGHNA and YNFKEQ. V dropped 7 bases and J dropped 9; count of bases not matched to a gene: 14. The CDR3 length is 14 residues. The CDR3 DNA reads as TGTGCCAGCAACTCAGGGACAGAAGGAGCGGCCCAGTACTTC. Its translation: CASNSGTEGAAQYF.

This clone appeared many times. The chain uses TRBV5-4 and TRBJ1-1; D is undetermined. This CDR3 contains 12 residues. Germline loops: CDR1 SGHNT, CDR2 YYREEE (reference sequence). V lost 3 bases and J lost 8, with 11 bases in between. The CDR3 region is CASSWTESEAFF. CDR3 bases: TGTGCCAGCAGCTGGACCGAGTCAGAAGCTTTCTTT.

This sequence joins TRBV19 and TRBJ1-1; tentatively, D is TRBD1 (5 bases). Trimming removed 10 bases at V and 1 base at J, with 19 bases between. The CDR3 has 15 residues. Germline V lookup: CDR1 LNHDA, CDR2 SQIVND (reference sequence). The CDR3 loop is CATGRTKGQNTEAFF. CDR3 DNA: TGTGCCACGGGGCGGACAAAAGGGCAGAACACTGAAGCTTTCTTT. The full variable domain, its missing parts supplied by reference TRBV19 and TRBJ1-1, is DGGITQSPKYLFRKEGQNVTLSCEQNLNHDAMYWYRQDPGQGLRLIYYSQIVNDFQKGDIAEGYSVSREKKESFPLTVTSAQKNPTAFYLCATGRTKGQNTEAFFGQGTRLTVV.

The chain combines TRBV5-4 with TRBJ2-3, with 7 positions matching TRBD2. CDR3 length: 14 residues. Germline loops: CDR1 SGHNT, CDR2 YYREEE (reference sequence). V lost 4 bases and J lost 5; bases outside the gene matches: 7. The CDR3 DNA follows: TGTGCCAGCAGCGATACTAGCGAGGGAGATACGCAGTATTTT. Residues: CASSDTSEGDTQYF.

This clone has only a few counts. The rearrangement uses TRBV12-5 and TRBJ1-2, with D tentatively TRBD1 (5 bases). The length of the CDR3 is 12 residues. CDR1 and CDR2 from the germline V gene are LGHNT and FRNRAP. Trimming took off 6 bases at V and 2 bases at J, with 7 bases between the two ends. The CDR3 sequence is CASGAGNYGYTF. The CDR3 coding sequence is TGTGCTAGTGGAGCAGGGAACTATGGCTACACCTTC.

CDR3 residues: CASGKNSGNTIYF. The CDR3, as DNA: TGTGCCAGCGGAAAAAACTCTGGAAACACCATATATTTT. The V gene is TRBV12-3 or TRBV12-4, the J gene TRBJ1-3, with D unresolved. Trimming left V 8 bases short and J 0 bases short, with 8 bases between. The CDR3 has 13 amino acids.

The chain employs TRBV19 and TRBJ2-2; 8 bases are shared with TRBD1. Germline loops: CDR1 LNHDA, CDR2 SQIVND (reference sequence). V shed 3 bases, J shed 7 bases, and the junction held 19 bases outside the gene matches. The CDR3 runs 19 residues. The CDR3 nucleotides are TGTGCCAGTAGTATTCAGTTCCGGGACAGGTCCTTTAGAGGCGGGGAGCTGTTTTTT. Residues: CASSIQFRDRSFRGGELFF.

The chain carries TRBV19 and TRBJ1-5; D may be TRBD1 (6 bases). CDR1 and CDR2 from the germline V gene are LNHDA and SQIVND (reference sequence). The CDR3 is 12 residues long. Trimming cost V 8 bases and J 4 bases, with 9 bases left between them. The CDR3 reads CASRGPNQPQHF. CDR3 sequence (DNA): TGTGCCAGTCGGGGGCCGAATCAGCCCCAGCATTTT.

The V and J genes are TRBV6-2 or TRBV6-3 and TRBJ2-7; D ambiguous. This CDR3 is 14 amino acids long. The germline gives CDR1 MNHEY, CDR2 SVGEGT. V was pared by 2 bases and J by 5 bases, with 13 bases between. This CDR3 reads CASSYPDVNHEQYF. In DNA, the CDR3 is TGTGCCAGCAGTTACCCGGACGTAAACCACGAGCAGTACTTC.

This clone was detected only a few times. This chain uses TRBV20-1 with TRBJ2-3; TRBD2 matches 9 bases. After removal of 3 bases from V and 3 bases from J, the junction contained 7 bases not matched to a gene. The length of the CDR3 is 15 residues. The germline V gene has CDR1 DFQATT and CDR2 SNEGSKA (reference sequence). This CDR3 is CSASSGGMSTDTQYF. CDR3 DNA: TGCAGTGCTAGTAGCGGGGGTATGAGTACAGATACGCAGTATTTT.

The CDR3 region is CASSPIGHTEAFF. Here the CDR3 DNA reads TGTGCCAGCAGCCCGATCGGGCACACTGAAGCTTTCTTT. V and J are TRBV27 and TRBJ1-1, with unresolved D. V lost 6 bases to trimming and J lost 3 bases, with 11 bases between them. Germline values: CDR1 MNHEY, CDR2 SMNVEV (reference sequence). This CDR3 is built from 13 residues.

The CDR3 here is CASSAQGQPYEQYF. Written as DNA, the CDR3 is TGTGCCAGCAGCGCTCAGGGACAGCCCTACGAGCAGTACTTC. The chain carries TRBV9 and TRBJ2-7, with TRBD1 matching over 7 bases. Germline V gene sequence: CDR1 SGDLS, CDR2 YYNGEE. This CDR3 region has 14 residues. Unmatched junction bases numbered 5, after V lost 3 bases and J lost 2 bases.

The rearrangement uses TRBV6-2 or TRBV6-3 and TRBJ1-3; a weak D match, TRBD1 (5 bases). The CDR3 loop spans 19 amino acids. Germline V gene data show CDR1 as MNHEY and CDR2 as SVGEGT. The V end lost 0 bases, the J end lost 0 bases, and 18 bases lay between the germline ends. CDR3 in amino acids: CASSYSDVRDGYSGNTIYF. CDR3 DNA sequence: TGTGCCAGCAGTTACTCGGACGTCCGGGACGGCTACTCTGGAAACACCATATATTTT.

V usage is TRBV9 and J usage is TRBJ2-3; D not resolved. The CDR3 spans 15 residues. Trimming took 1 base from V and 1 from J, leaving 10 bases between them. Germline V gene data show CDR1 as SGDLS and CDR2 as YYNGEE. The CDR3 nucleotides read TGTGCCAGCAGCGTAATGGGATCTGGCACAGATACGCAGTATTTT. This gives the protein CASSVMGSGTDTQYF.